This T cell receptor (beta chain) was obtained from a study of T cell responses to AZD1222 COVID-19 vaccine. Regarding the study as a whole: The study found vaccine-associated CD4 TCRs spanning spike, dominant at 160-218 and 743-854.

Germline V CDR1 and CDR2: SEHNR, FQNEAQ (reference sequence). The V and J ends lost 7 bases and 6 bases respectively, with 22 bases between them. The CDR3 is made up of 15 amino acids. Concerning this clone: Its antigen is unknown.

The repertoire was sequenced with immunoSEQ multiplex PCR; TCRdb's copy has only in-frame clones and lacks some. Seen here are some 45,000 clones, about nine tenths observed once, and the top ten hold over 35%. The sample consisted of peripheral blood, taken 28 days after the second AZD1222 dose. The TCR originated in an adult who received the AZD1222 COVID-19 vaccine. V is TRBV7-9 and J is TRBJ2-7; possibly TRBD1 for D (8 bases). The chain's CDR3 is CASTTGGGARGEQYF. As DNA, the CDR3 is TGTGCCAGCACCACAGGGGGGGGCGCTCGTGGCGAGCAGTACTTC.